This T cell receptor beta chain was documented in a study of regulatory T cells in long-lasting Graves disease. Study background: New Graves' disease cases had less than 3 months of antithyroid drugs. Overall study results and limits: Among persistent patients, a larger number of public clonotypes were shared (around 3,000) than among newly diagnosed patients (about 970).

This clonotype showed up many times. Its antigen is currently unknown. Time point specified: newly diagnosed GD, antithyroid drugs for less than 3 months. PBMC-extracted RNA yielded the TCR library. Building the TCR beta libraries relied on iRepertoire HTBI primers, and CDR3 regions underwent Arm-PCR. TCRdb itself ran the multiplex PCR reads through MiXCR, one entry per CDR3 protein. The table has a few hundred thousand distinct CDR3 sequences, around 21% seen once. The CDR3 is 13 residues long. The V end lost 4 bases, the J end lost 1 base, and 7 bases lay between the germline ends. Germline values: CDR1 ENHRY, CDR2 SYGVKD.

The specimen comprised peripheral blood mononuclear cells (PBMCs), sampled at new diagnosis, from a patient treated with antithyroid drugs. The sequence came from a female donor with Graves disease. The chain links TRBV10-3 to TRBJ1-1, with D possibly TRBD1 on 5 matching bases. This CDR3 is CAISVTGNTEAFF. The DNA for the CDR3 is TGTGCCATCAGTGTAACAGGGAACACTGAAGCTTTCTTT.